One sample yielded the 32 T cell receptor beta chains listed below, sequenced in a study of blood T cell repertoires in COVID-19. Method: immunoSEQ multiplex PCR; TCRdb's copy keeps in-frame clones and lacks some. The sample holds some 190,000 clones, 84% seen once. The material sequenced was peripheral blood. These receptors were collected from a woman older than 75 with COVID-19, enrolled during active disease.

This chain joins TRBV19 and TRBJ1-1; TRBD1 agrees at 7 bases. The CDR3 runs 14 residues. Per the germline V gene, CDR1 is LNHDA and CDR2 is SQIVND (reference sequence). Trimming at V came to 5 bases and at J to 3 bases, leaving 6 bases not matched to a gene. DNA for the CDR3: TGTGCCAGTAGTGCCAGCAGGGGGGACACTGAAGCTTTCTTT. Amino acid sequence: CASSASRGDTEAFF.

J is TRBJ2-3 and V is TRBV19; D not certain. There are 13 residues in the CDR3. Germline lookup yields CDR1 LNHDA and CDR2 SQIVND (reference sequence). The ends were cut back, 6 bases at V and 4 bases at J, with 11 bases in the middle. The CDR3: CASRTRVADTQYF. The DNA for the CDR3 is TGTGCCAGTAGAACACGGGTAGCAGATACGCAGTATTTT.

There are a few counts of this clone. The J gene is TRBJ2-1, the V gene TRBV29-1; 8 bases agree with TRBD2. The trim removed 4 bases at V and 15 bases at J, leaving 11 bases unmatched. Germline-derived CDR1 and CDR2 are SQVTM and ANQGSEA. CDR3 length equals 12 residues. CDR3 in DNA: TGCAGCGTTGGGGCGGTTCGGGGGGGCCTGTTCTTC. Amino acids: CSVGAVRGGLFF.

This clone was detected only a few times. The V gene is TRBV25-1, the J gene TRBJ1-2, with 7 nucleotides matching TRBD1. The junction had 14 bases not matched to a gene; V was cut back by 6 bases and J by 4 bases. Germline CDR1 MGHDK, CDR2 SYGVNS. The CDR3 contains 16 residues. The CDR3 sequence: CASRSGTDPRFYGYTF. The CDR3 DNA sequence: TGTGCCAGCAGATCCGGGACAGACCCTCGCTTCTATGGCTACACCTTC.

V usage is TRBV2 and J usage is TRBJ1-5; tentative D call: TRBD1 (6 bases). Germline lookup yields CDR1 SNHLY and CDR2 FYNNEI. The CDR3 sequence is 13 residues long. The germline V and J ends were trimmed by 4 bases and 3 bases, with 7 bases remaining between them. CDR3 nucleotide sequence: TGTGCCAGCAGTGCAGGGGTCAATCAGCCCCAGCATTTT. It specifies CASSAGVNQPQHF.

The V call is TRBV4-1, the J call TRBJ1-5, with 10 bases that match TRBD1. V lost 1 base, J lost 6 bases, and 6 bases stayed unmatched. CDR3 size: 16 residues. Per the germline V gene, CDR1 is MGHRA and CDR2 is YSYEKL. The CDR3 sequence: CASSQGQGARGQPQHF. CDR3 coding DNA: TGCGCCAGCAGCCAAGGACAGGGGGCAAGGGGTCAGCCCCAGCATTTT.

The chain uses TRBV9 and TRBJ2-2; D is ambiguous. CDR1 is SGDLS and CDR2 is YYNGEE in the germline V gene. The V end lost 0 bases, the J end lost 8 bases, and 11 bases lay between the germline ends. The CDR3 is made up of 14 amino acids. Here the CDR3 reads CASSVDAAVGELFF. The CDR3 DNA reads TGTGCCAGCAGCGTAGATGCGGCGGTGGGGGAGCTGTTTTTT.

This clone was recorded a few times. The V gene is TRBV5-1, the J gene TRBJ2-5, with 8 bases identical to TRBD2. The J segment lost 1 base and the V segment lost 3 bases, leaving 5 bases of the junction unmatched. Germline CDR1 reads SGHRS; CDR2 reads YFSETQ. This CDR3 has 15 residues. CDR3 DNA: TGCGCCAGCAGCTCCTTAGCGGGACGCCAAGAGACCCAGTACTTC. Amino acid sequence: CASSSLAGRQETQYF.

The chain combines TRBV11-2 with TRBJ1-2; no clear D. This CDR3 spans 15 amino acids. CDR1 is SGHAT, CDR2 FQNNGV, per germline. V lost 3 bases to trimming and J lost 2 bases, with 13 bases between them. The CDR3 DNA is TGTGCCAGCAGCTTCGTGGCAGGTTGGAACTATGGCTACACCTTC. The encoded protein is CASSFVAGWNYGYTF.

In regard to this clone: The same CDR3 arises from other DNA sequences in this sample as well. The chain couples TRBV2 to TRBJ1-1; a weak D match, TRBD1 (6 bases). This CDR3 contains 13 residues. The ends were cut back, 6 bases at V and 0 bases at J, with 8 bases in the middle. The V gene's germline CDR1 is SNHLY and CDR2 FYNNEI. CDR3 amino acids: CASSRDMNTEAFF. The CDR3, as DNA: TGTGCCAGCAGCAGGGACATGAACACTGAAGCTTTCTTT.

The V gene is TRBV28, the J gene TRBJ2-7; the D is unclear. Trimming shortened V by 5 bases and J by 3 bases, and 5 bases separated the two germline ends. The CDR3 length is 11 residues. Germline CDR1 MDHEN, CDR2 SYDVKM. The CDR3: CASSIYYEQYF. The CDR3 DNA sequence: TGTGCCAGCAGTATTTACTACGAGCAGTACTTC.

The chain couples TRBV3-1 (or the pseudogene TRBV3-2) to TRBJ1-1; D gene uncertain. Germline values: CDR1 LGHDT, CDR2 YNNKEL (reference sequence). The V and J ends lost 0 bases and 8 bases respectively, with 10 bases between them. The CDR3 extends over 13 amino acids. The CDR3 nucleotides are TGTGCCAGCAGCCAAGACTCGGAGGCAGAAGCTTTCTTT. Protein sequence: CASSQDSEAEAFF.

The chain joins TRBV5-6 to TRBJ2-3, with 10 bases that match TRBD2. Losses at the gene ends were 5 bases for V and 6 bases for J; bases not matched to a gene: 9. CDR3 size: 15 residues. CDR1 and CDR2 (germline): SGHDT, YYEEEE. The CDR3 loop is CASRPMGAGGDTQYF. Written as DNA, the CDR3 is TGTGCCAGCAGGCCTATGGGAGCGGGAGGGGATACGCAGTATTTT. Looking up the rest from reference TRBV5-6 and TRBJ2-3 gives the full variable domain: DAGVTQSPTHLIKTRGQQVTLRCSPKSGHDTVSWYQQALGQGPQFIFQYYEEEERQRGNFPDRFSGHQFPNYSSELNVNALLLGDSALYLCASRPMGAGGDTQYFGPGTRLTVL.

The gene calls are TRBV3-1 (or the pseudogene TRBV3-2) and TRBJ1-5; 11 positions match TRBD1. The trim removed 1 base at V and 6 bases at J, leaving 5 bases unmatched. CDR1 is LGHDT and CDR2 is YNNKEL in the germline V gene (reference sequence). CDR3 size: 16 residues. The CDR3 loop is CASSQAGTGGTQPQHF. CDR3 nucleotides: TGTGCCAGCAGCCAAGCCGGGACAGGGGGGACTCAGCCCCAGCATTTT.

The sample holds one count of this clone. The rearrangement joins TRBV6-5 to TRBJ1-2, with 9 bases matching TRBD1. CDR3 size: 15 residues. In germline, CDR1 is MNHEY, CDR2 SVGAGI. V lost 6 bases, J lost 6 bases, and 11 bases stayed unmatched. The CDR3 DNA is TGTGCCAGCAGCGGAGGGGGACAGGGCGAAGATGGCTACACCTTC. It translates to CASSGGGQGEDGYTF.

This clone was seen a few times. The J gene is TRBJ1-1, the V gene TRBV6-4, with a possible D match to TRBD1 (6 bases). The germline V gene has CDR1 MRHNA and CDR2 SNTAGT. With 3 bases removed from V and 1 base from J, the gap between germline ends came to 24 bases. This CDR3 is built from 19 residues. The CDR3: CASSEPTLRLRTENTEAFF. The CDR3 nucleotides read TGTGCCAGCAGTGAGCCCACTCTAAGGCTCCGGACAGAGAACACTGAAGCTTTCTTT.

This chain uses TRBV5-6 with TRBJ1-6; no reliable D call. Germline V gene lookup returns CDR1 SGHDT and CDR2 YYEEEE. Trimming pared 0 bases from V and 9 bases from J, leaving 16 bases between. CDR3 length: 16 amino acids. CDR3 amino acids: CASSLAAGSLASPLHF. The DNA for the CDR3 is TGTGCCAGCAGCTTGGCCGCGGGGAGTCTGGCTTCACCCCTCCACTTT.

In nucleotides, the CDR3 is TGCGCCAGCAGCTTGAGCGTCGGCTCCTACGAGCAGTACTTC. Its translation: CASSLSVGSYEQYF. The genes are TRBV5-1 and TRBJ2-7; no firm D call. With 1 base removed from V and 0 bases from J, the gap between germline ends came to 8 bases. There are 14 residues in the CDR3. Germline CDR1 SGHRS, CDR2 YFSETQ. Combining the CDR3 with reference TRBV5-1 and TRBJ2-7 gives the whole variable domain KAGVTQTPRYLIKTRGQQVTLSCSPISGHRSVSWYQQTPGQGLQFLFEYFSETQRNKGNFPGRFSGRQFSNSRSEMNVSTLELGDSALYLCASSLSVGSYEQYFGPGTRLTVT.

This chain joins TRBV5-1 and TRBJ2-1; maybe TRBD1 (5 bases). V was shortened by 2 bases and J by 2 bases, with 14 bases between the two germline ends. From germline, CDR1 is SGHRS and CDR2 YFSETQ. This CDR3 has 16 amino acids. The CDR3 is CASSFTAQGPYNEQFF. CDR3 nucleotides: TGCGCCAGCAGCTTTACAGCCCAGGGCCCCTACAATGAGCAGTTCTTC.

This rearrangement joins TRBV14 to TRBJ1-6; 7 bases map to TRBD1. CDR3 length: 16 amino acids. Per the germline V gene, CDR1 is SGHDN and CDR2 is FVKESK. V was pared by 1 base and J by 5 bases, with 5 bases of the junction left unmatched. This chain's CDR3 is CASSQVEGGNNSPLHF. The CDR3 DNA follows: TGTGCCAGCAGCCAAGTGGAAGGGGGCAATAATTCACCCCTCCACTTT.

The chain has TRBV25-1 and TRBJ2-7; TRBD1 matches 10 bases. Germline V CDR1 and CDR2: MGHDK, SYGVNS. The CDR3 spans 15 residues. Losses at the gene ends were 5 bases for V and 2 bases for J; bases not matched to a gene: 6. The DNA for the CDR3 is TGTGCCAGCAGTTGGGTGGGGACAGGGGCCTACGAGCAGTACTTC. It is translated as CASSWVGTGAYEQYF.

The chain uses TRBV6-1 and TRBJ1-4; D perhaps matches TRBD1 (6 bases). V was pared by 2 bases and J by 6 bases, with 13 bases between. CDR1 is MNHNS and CDR2 is SASEGT in the germline V gene. CDR3 length: 15 residues. The CDR3 DNA reads TGTGCCAGCAGTGAATCGACAGGTTATGATGAAAAACTGTTTTTT. Protein product: CASSESTGYDEKLFF.

This rearrangement joins TRBV18 to TRBJ1-5; 9 bases line up with TRBD1. Per the germline V gene, CDR1 is KGHSH and CDR2 is LQKENI. With V trimmed by 3 bases and J by 4 bases, 1 base remained unmatched. This CDR3 has 14 amino acids. The CDR3 DNA sequence: TGTGCCAGCTCACCGGGACAGGGAAATCAGCCCCAGCATTTT. This encodes CASSPGQGNQPQHF.

The chain carries TRBV9 and TRBJ2-1; 10 bases align to TRBD2. Germline V gene data show CDR1 as SGDLS and CDR2 as YYNGEE. The CDR3 is made up of 16 amino acids. Unmatched junction bases numbered 7, after V lost 5 bases and J lost 2 bases. CDR3 in amino acids: CASSVTGTSAYNEQFF. CDR3 nucleotides: TGTGCCAGCAGTGTCACCGGGACTAGCGCCTACAATGAGCAGTTCTTC. The complete variable domain, with remaining parts taken from reference TRBV9 and TRBJ2-1, reads DSGVTQTPKHLITATGQRVTLRCSPRSGDLSVYWYQQSLDQGLQFLIQYYNGEERAKGNILERFSAQQFPDLHSELNLSSLELGDSALYFCASSVTGTSAYNEQFFGPGTRLTVL.

The rearrangement uses TRBV6-5 and TRBJ2-7; D gene unclear. CDR1 and CDR2 from the germline V gene are MNHEY and SVGAGI. Trimming removed 8 bases at V and 0 bases at J, with 11 bases between. The length of the CDR3 is 13 residues. CDR3 in amino acids: CASEPRLSYEQYF. In DNA, the CDR3 is TGTGCCAGCGAACCTAGACTCTCCTACGAGCAGTACTTC.

The chain uses TRBV6-5 and TRBJ1-1; 9 bases agree with TRBD1. Germline V lookup: CDR1 MNHEY, CDR2 SVGAGI. The ends lost 4 bases at V and 5 bases at J; junction bases unmatched: 8. The CDR3 totals 15 residues. The CDR3 sequence: CASSSRTGVGTEAFF. The CDR3 nucleotides read TGTGCCAGCAGTTCTCGGACAGGGGTAGGGACTGAAGCTTTCTTT.

The rearrangement joins TRBV20-1 to TRBJ2-3; 10 positions agree with TRBD2. Per germline, CDR1 DFQATT and CDR2 SNEGSKA (reference sequence). The CDR3 is 17 residues long. With V trimmed by 3 bases and J by 1 base, 10 bases remained unmatched. In DNA form, the CDR3 reads TGCAGTGCTAGTCGAGGCGGGCTAGCGGGAGGCACAGATACGCAGTATTTT. Translation: CSASRGGLAGGTDTQYF.

With respect to this clone: This CDR3 is also generated by other DNA sequences in the sample. The V and J genes are TRBV4-2 and TRBJ1-2, with D maybe TRBD1 (5 bases). Trimming shortened V by 1 base and J by 2 bases, and 8 bases separated the two germline ends. Germline loops: CDR1 LGHNA, CDR2 YNFKEQ. This CDR3 has 14 residues. The CDR3 sequence: CASSQAGGNYGYTF. CDR3 coding DNA: TGTGCCAGCAGCCAAGCCGGGGGGAACTATGGCTACACCTTC.

On this clone: Distinct nucleotide sequences in the sample also encode this CDR3. The V call is TRBV5-1, the J call TRBJ2-5; D is unclear. The germline V gene has CDR1 SGHRS and CDR2 YFSETQ. The CDR3 runs to 12 residues. The germline V and J ends were trimmed by 0 bases and 3 bases, with 3 bases remaining between them. The CDR3 DNA reads as TGCGCCAGCAGCTTGGCCAAAGAGACCCAGTACTTC. Encoded protein: CASSLAKETQYF.

This clone has just a few counts. The chain is built from TRBV19 and TRBJ1-1, with D tentatively TRBD1 (5 bases). Germline loops: CDR1 LNHDA, CDR2 SQIVND (reference sequence). The CDR3 totals 15 residues. Trimming removed 7 bases at V and 4 bases at J, with 19 bases between. The CDR3 reads CASNSGPRRGTEAFF. DNA of the CDR3: TGTGCCAGTAATTCGGGACCCCGGCGGGGCACTGAAGCTTTCTTT.

V and J are TRBV19 and TRBJ2-5; perhaps TRBD2 as D (5 bases). Trimming removed 4 bases from V and 4 bases from J, with 7 bases in between. The germline CDR1 and CDR2 sequences are LNHDA and SQIVND (reference sequence). This CDR3 contains 12 residues. CDR3 in amino acids: CASSSLAETQYF. CDR3 nucleotide sequence: TGTGCCAGTAGTAGCCTAGCAGAGACCCAGTACTTC.

The chain employs TRBV7-8 and TRBJ2-7; D not certain. V was clipped by 5 bases and J by 5 bases, with 16 bases between them. This CDR3 spans 14 amino acids. Germline CDR1 and CDR2: SGHVS and FQNEAQ. CDR3 protein: CASSLPGLKNEQYF. CDR3 nucleotide sequence: TGTGCCAGCAGCCTCCCAGGTTTGAAGAACGAGCAGTACTTC.